The T cell receptor (beta chain) described here comes from a study of blood T cell repertoires in COVID-19. Study at large: Some COVID-19 samples were acute and others convalescent; all came from the United States, Italy and Spain. Sample material is recorded as cDNA or gDNA derived from T cells, B-cell-depleted T cells, or PBMCs.

Seattle patients were enrolled during active infection and followed longitudinally. Authors' analysis steps: It was from reference gene primer amplification that nucleated cell counts were estimated. Sequencing used immunoSEQ multiplex PCR; TCRdb keeps in-frame clones, though not all of them. That table is the source of V, J and clone size, and D and trimming were worked out from the DNA. Of 150,000 to 200,000 clones listed, roughly 87% were seen once; the top ten hold less than 10%. This clone was picked up a small number of times. The sample comprised peripheral blood. This receptor was identified in a woman in her 70s with COVID-19, enrolled during active disease.

The CDR3 DNA reads TGTGCCAGCAGCTCCGACAGGGTGAGCTACGAGCAGTACTTC. Its protein product is CASSSDRVSYEQYF. V gene TRBV7-8 combines with J gene TRBJ2-7; 7 bases fit TRBD1. This CDR3 contains 14 residues. J was trimmed by 3 bases and V by 4 bases; bases with no gene match: 6. CDR1 SGHVS and CDR2 FQNEAQ come from the germline V gene.